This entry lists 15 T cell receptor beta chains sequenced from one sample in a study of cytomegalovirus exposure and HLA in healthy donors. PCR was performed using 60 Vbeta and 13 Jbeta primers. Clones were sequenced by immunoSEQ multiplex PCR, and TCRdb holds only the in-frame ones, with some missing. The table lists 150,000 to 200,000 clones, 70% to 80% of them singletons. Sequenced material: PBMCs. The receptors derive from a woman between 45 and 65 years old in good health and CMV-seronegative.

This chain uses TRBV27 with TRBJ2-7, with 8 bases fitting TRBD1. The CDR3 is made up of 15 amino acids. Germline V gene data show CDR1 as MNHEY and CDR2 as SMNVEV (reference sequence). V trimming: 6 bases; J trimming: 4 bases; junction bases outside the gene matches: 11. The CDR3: CASSPPGTGKYEQYF. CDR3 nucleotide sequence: TGTGCCAGCAGCCCGCCCGGGACAGGAAAATACGAGCAGTACTTC.

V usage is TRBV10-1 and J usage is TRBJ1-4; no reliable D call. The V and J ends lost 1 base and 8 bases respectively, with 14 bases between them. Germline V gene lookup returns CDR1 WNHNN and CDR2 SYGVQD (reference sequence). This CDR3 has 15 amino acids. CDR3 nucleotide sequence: TGCGCCAGCAGTGAGTTGAAGGCCCCTAGGGAAAAACTGTTTTTT. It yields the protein CASSELKAPREKLFF.

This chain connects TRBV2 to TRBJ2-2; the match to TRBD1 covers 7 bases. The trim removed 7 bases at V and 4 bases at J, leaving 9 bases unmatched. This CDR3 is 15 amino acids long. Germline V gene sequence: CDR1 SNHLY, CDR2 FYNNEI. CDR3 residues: CASNYRGGGTGELFF. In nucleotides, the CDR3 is TGTGCCAGCAATTACAGGGGTGGCGGCACCGGGGAGCTGTTTTTT.

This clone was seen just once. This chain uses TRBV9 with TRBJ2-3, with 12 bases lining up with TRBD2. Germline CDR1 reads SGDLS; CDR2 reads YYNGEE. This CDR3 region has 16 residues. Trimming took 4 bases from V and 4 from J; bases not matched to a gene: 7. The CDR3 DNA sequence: TGTGCCAGCAGCCCCAGGACTAGCGGGACCTCAGATACGCAGTATTTT. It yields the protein CASSPRTSGTSDTQYF. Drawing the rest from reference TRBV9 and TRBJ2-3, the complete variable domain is DSGVTQTPKHLITATGQRVTLRCSPRSGDLSVYWYQQSLDQGLQFLIQYYNGEERAKGNILERFSAQQFPDLHSELNLSSLELGDSALYFCASSPRTSGTSDTQYFGPGTRLTVL.

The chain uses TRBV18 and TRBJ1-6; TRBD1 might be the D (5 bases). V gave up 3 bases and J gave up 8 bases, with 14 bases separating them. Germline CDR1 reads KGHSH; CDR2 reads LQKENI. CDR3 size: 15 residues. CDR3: CASSPLRGGDSPLHF. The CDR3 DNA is TGTGCCAGCTCACCCCTGAGGGGAGGGGATTCACCCCTCCACTTT.

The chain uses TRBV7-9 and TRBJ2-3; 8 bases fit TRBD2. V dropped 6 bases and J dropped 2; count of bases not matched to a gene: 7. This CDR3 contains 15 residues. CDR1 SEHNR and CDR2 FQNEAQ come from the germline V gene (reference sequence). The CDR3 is CASSPSGSSTDTQYF. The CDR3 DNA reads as TGTGCCAGCAGTCCAAGCGGGAGTTCCACAGATACGCAGTATTTT.

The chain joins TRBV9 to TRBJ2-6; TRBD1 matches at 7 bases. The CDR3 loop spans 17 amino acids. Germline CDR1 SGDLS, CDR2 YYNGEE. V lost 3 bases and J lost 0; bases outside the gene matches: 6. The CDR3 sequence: CASSEDRAPSGANVLTF. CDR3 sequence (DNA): TGTGCCAGCAGCGAAGACAGGGCCCCCTCTGGGGCCAACGTCCTGACTTTC.

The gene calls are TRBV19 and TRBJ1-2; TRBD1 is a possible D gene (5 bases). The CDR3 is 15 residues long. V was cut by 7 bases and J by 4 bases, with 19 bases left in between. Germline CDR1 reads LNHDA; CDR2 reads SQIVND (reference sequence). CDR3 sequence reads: CASNTQTAAIYGYTF. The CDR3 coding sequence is TGTGCCAGTAATACACAGACAGCCGCTATCTATGGCTACACCTTC.

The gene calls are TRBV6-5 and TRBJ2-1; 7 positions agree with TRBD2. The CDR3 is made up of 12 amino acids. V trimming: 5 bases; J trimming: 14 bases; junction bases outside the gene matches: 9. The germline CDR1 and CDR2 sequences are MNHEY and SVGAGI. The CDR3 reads CASSLAGAREFF. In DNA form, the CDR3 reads TGTGCCAGCAGTCTGGCGGGAGCGCGCGAGTTCTTC.

This CDR3 reads CASSLVGRGTEAFF. Written as DNA, the CDR3 is TGTGCCAGCAGCTTGGTAGGCAGGGGCACTGAAGCTTTCTTT. This chain connects TRBV5-4 to TRBJ1-1; tentative D call: TRBD1 (6 bases). This CDR3 has 14 amino acids. CDR1 is SGHNT, CDR2 YYREEE, per germline (reference sequence). Trimming removed 0 bases from V and 4 bases from J, with 10 bases in between.

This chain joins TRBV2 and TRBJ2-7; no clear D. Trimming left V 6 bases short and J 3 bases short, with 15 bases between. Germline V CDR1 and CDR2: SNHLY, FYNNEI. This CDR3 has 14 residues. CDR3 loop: CASRYSYLGYEQYF. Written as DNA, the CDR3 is TGTGCCAGCAGATACTCCTACCTCGGCTACGAGCAGTACTTC.

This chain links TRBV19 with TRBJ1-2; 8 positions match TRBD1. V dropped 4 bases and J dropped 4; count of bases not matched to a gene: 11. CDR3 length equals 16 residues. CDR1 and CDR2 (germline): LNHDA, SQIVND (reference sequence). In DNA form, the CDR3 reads TGTGCCAGTAGTACACGTCGGACAGGGAGCGCCTATGGCTACACCTTC. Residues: CASSTRRTGSAYGYTF.

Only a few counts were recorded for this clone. This chain's CDR3 is CSVVQGNTEAFF. The CDR3 region has the DNA TGCAGCGTTGTGCAGGGCAACACTGAAGCTTTCTTT. The chain uses TRBV29-1 and TRBJ1-1; D is perhaps TRBD1 (5 bases). The CDR3 runs 12 residues. Looked up from germline, CDR1 is SQVTM and CDR2 is ANQGSEA. Trimming shortened V by 4 bases and J by 2 bases, and 8 bases separated the two germline ends.

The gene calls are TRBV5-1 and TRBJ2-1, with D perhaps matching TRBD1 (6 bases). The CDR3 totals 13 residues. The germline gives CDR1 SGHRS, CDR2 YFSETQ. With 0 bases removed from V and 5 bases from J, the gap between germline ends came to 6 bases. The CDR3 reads CASSLAGDNEQFF. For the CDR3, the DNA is TGCGCCAGCAGCTTGGCAGGGGACAATGAGCAGTTCTTC.

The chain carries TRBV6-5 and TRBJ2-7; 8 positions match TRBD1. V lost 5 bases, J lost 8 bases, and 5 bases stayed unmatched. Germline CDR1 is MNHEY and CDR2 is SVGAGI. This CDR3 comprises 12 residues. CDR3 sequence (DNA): TGTGCCAGCAGTGGACAGGGTGATAAGCAGTACTTC. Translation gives CASSGQGDKQYF.